The source of this T cell receptor beta chain is a study of T-cell memory formation after mild COVID-19. The CDR3 extends over 16 amino acids. Losses at the gene ends were 1 base for V and 4 bases for J; bases not matched to a gene: 7. The germline gives CDR1 MGHDK, CDR2 SYGVNS. This clonotype has at least ten counts. Antigen unknown. The authors produced TCR alpha and TCR beta cDNA libraries with sample barcodes and UMIs by 5'RACE using constant-segment primers. TCRdb re-called the 5' RACE reads with MiXCR, one entry per CDR3 protein. The sample has about 210,000 distinct CDR3 sequences, roughly a tenth seen once; the top ten hold approximately 3%. Points from the study as a whole: CD4+ contracting clones lay mainly in CM and EM, CD8+ ones in EMRA. Clones that contracted from day 15 to 85 were balanced CD4/CD8, while later expanders leaned CD4+. Some clones that responded turned up in pre-infection memory, which suggests that cross-reactive memory joined in.

J is TRBJ2-5 and V is TRBV25-1; 9 nucleotides align to TRBD1. The TCR originated in a man between 18 and 35 years old who had mild COVID-19 (a few samples of this study predate the infection). Cell type and time point are not known. The sequenced sample consisted of PBMCs or a T cell subset sorted from them (not recorded which). The CDR3 bases are TGTGCCAGCAGTGAATTGGGACAGGGACGGGGAGAGACCCAGTACTTC. Translation gives CASSELGQGRGETQYF.